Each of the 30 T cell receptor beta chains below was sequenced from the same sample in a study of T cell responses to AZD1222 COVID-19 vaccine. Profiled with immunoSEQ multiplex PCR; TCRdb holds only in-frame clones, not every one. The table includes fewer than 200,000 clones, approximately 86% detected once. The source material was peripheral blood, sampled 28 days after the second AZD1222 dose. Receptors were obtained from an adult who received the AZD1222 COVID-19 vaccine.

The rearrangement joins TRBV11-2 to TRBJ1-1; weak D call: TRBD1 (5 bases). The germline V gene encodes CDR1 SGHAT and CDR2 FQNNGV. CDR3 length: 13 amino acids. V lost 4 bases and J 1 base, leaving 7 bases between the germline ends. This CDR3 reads CASSWGRNTEAFF. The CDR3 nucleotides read TGTGCCAGCAGCTGGGGACGGAACACTGAAGCTTTCTTT. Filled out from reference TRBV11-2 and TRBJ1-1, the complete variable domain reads EAGVAQSPRYKIIEKRQSVAFWCNPISGHATLYWYQQILGQGPKLLIQFQNNGVVDDSQLPKDRFSAERLKGVDSTLKIQPAKLEDSAVYLCASSWGRNTEAFFGQGTRLTVV.

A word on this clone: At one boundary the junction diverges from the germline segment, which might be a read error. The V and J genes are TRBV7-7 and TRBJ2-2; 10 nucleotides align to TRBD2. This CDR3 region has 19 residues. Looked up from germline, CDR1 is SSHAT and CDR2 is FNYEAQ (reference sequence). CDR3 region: CASSLVLAGGRANTGELFF. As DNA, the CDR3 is TGTGCTAGCAGCTTAGTCTTAGCGGGGGGACGCGCGAACACCGGGGAGCTGTTTTTT.

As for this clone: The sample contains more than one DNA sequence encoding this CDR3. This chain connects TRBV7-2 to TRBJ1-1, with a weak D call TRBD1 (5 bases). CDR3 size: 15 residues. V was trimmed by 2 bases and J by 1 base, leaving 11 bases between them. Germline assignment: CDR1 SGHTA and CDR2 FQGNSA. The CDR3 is CASSLSGGENTEAFF. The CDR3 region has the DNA TGTGCCAGCAGCTTATCCGGGGGGGAGAACACTGAAGCTTTCTTT.

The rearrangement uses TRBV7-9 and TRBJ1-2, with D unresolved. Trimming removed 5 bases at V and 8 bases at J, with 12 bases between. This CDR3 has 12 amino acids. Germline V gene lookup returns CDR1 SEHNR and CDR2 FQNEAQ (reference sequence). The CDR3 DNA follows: TGTGCCAGCAGCCCGGCCGCCCGGGGCTACACCTTC. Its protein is CASSPAARGYTF.

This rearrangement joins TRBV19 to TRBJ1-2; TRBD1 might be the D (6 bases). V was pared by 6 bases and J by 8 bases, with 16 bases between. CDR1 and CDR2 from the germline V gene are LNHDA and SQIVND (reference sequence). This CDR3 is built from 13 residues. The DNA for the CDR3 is TGTGCCAGTAGGAGGACAGACTCCGGGGGCTACACCTTC. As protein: CASRRTDSGGYTF.

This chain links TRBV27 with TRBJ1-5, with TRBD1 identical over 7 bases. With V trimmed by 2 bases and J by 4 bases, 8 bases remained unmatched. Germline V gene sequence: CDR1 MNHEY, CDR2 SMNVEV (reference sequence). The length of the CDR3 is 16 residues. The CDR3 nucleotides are TGTGCCAGCAGTTTAAGGGCAGGGGGGAATAATCAGCCCCAGCATTTT. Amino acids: CASSLRAGGNNQPQHF.

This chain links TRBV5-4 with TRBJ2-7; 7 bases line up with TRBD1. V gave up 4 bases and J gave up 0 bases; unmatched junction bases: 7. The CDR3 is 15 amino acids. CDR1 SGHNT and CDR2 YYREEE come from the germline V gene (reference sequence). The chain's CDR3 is CASSPGQSSSYEQYF. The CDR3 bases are TGTGCCAGCAGCCCGGGACAGTCTAGCTCCTACGAGCAGTACTTC.

The CDR3 bases are TGTGCCAGCAGTTTAAGGACTAGCGGGGCCTCCTACAATGAGCAGTTCTTC. This sequence encodes CASSLRTSGASYNEQFF. The chain is built from TRBV28 and TRBJ2-1; 12 bases align to TRBD2. The J segment lost 0 bases and the V segment lost 2 bases, leaving 2 bases of the junction unmatched. This CDR3 spans 17 amino acids. Germline-derived CDR1 and CDR2 are MDHEN and SYDVKM.

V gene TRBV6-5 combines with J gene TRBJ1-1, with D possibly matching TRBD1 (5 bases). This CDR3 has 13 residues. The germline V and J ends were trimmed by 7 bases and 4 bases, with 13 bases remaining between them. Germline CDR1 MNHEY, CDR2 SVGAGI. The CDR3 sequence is CASTHRGVTEAFF. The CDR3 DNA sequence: TGTGCCAGCACCCATCGAGGGGTCACTGAAGCTTTCTTT.

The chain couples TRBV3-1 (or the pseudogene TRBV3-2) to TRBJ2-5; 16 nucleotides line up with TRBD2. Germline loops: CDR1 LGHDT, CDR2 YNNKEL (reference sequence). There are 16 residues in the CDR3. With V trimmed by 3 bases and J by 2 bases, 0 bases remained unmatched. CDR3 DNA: TGTGCCAGCAGCCAGGGACTAGCGGGGGGGCAAGAGACCCAGTACTTC. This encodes CASSQGLAGGQETQYF.

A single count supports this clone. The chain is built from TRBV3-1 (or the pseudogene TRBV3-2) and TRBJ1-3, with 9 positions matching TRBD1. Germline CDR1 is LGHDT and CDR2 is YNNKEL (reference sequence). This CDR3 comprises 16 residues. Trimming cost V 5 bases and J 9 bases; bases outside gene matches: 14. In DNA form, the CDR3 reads TGTGCCAGCAGCGCCACAATGGGACAGGGAACCCGCACCATATATTTT. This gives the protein CASSATMGQGTRTIYF.

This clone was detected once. The CDR3 DNA reads as TGTGCCTGGTCCGGGACACACTACACTGAAGCTTTCTTT. Amino acid sequence: CAWSGTHYTEAFF. The genes are TRBV30 and TRBJ1-1, with D maybe TRBD1 (6 bases). CDR1 is GTSNPN and CDR2 is SVGIG in the germline V gene (reference sequence). V shed 5 bases and J shed 3 bases, with 13 bases lying between them. There are 13 residues in the CDR3. The full variable domain, in which reference TRBV30 and TRBJ1-1 provide the parts outside the CDR3, is SQTIHQWPATLVQPVGSPLSLECTVEGTSNPNLYWYRQAAGRGLQLLFYSVGIGQISSEVPQNLSASRPQDRQFILSSKKLLLSDSGFYLCAWSGTHYTEAFFGQGTRLTVV.

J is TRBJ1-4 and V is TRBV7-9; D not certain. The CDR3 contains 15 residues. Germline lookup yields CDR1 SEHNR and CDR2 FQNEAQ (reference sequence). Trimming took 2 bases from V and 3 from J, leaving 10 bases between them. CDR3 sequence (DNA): TGTGCCAGCAGCTTATCTGCGCTGGCTAATGAAAAACTGTTTTTT. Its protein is CASSLSALANEKLFF. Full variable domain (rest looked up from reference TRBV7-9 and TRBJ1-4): DTGVSQNPRHKITKRGQNVTFRCDPISEHNRLYWYRQTLGQGPEFLTYFQNEAQLEKSRLLSDRFSAERPKGSFSTLEIQRTEQGDSAMYLCASSLSALANEKLFFGSGTQLSVL.

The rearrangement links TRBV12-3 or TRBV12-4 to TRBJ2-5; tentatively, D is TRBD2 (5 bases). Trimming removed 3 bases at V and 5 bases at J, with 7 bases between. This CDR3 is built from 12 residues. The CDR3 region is CASSFGEETQYF. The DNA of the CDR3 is TGTGCCAGCAGTTTTGGGGAGGAGACCCAGTACTTC.

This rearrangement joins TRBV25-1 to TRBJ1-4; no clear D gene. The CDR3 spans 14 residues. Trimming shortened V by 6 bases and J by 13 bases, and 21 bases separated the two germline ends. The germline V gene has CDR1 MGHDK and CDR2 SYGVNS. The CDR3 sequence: CASSPPSHEQVLFF. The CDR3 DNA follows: TGTGCCAGCAGCCCCCCGAGCCATGAGCAGGTACTGTTTTTT.

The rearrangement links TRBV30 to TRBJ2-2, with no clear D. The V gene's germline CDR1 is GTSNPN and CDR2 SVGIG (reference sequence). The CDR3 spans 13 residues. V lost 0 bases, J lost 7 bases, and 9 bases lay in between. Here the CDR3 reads CAWSVSLLGELFF. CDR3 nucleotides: TGTGCCTGGAGTGTAAGTCTCCTCGGGGAGCTGTTTTTT. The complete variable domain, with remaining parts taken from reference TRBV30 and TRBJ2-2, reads SQTIHQWPATLVQPVGSPLSLECTVEGTSNPNLYWYRQAAGRGLQLLFYSVGIGQISSEVPQNLSASRPQDRQFILSSKKLLLSDSGFYLCAWSVSLLGELFFGEGSRLTVL.

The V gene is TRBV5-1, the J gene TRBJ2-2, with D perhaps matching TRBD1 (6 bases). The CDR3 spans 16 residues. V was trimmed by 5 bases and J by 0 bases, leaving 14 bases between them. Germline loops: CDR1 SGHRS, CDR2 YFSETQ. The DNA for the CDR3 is TGCGCCAGCAGTGCAAGACAGGTGGCGAACACCGGGGAGCTGTTTTTT. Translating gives CASSARQVANTGELFF.

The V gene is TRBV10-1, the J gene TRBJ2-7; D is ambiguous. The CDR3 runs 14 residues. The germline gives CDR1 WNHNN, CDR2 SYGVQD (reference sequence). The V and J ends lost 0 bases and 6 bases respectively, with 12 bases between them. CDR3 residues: CASSESNVAGEQYF. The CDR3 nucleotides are TGCGCCAGCAGTGAGTCGAATGTCGCCGGCGAGCAGTACTTC.

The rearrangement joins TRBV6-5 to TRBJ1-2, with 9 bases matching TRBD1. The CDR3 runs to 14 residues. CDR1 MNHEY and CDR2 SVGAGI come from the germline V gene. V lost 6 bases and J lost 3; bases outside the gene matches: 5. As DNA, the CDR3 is TGTGCCAGCAGACCGGGACAGGGAGACTATGGCTACACCTTC. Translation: CASRPGQGDYGYTF.

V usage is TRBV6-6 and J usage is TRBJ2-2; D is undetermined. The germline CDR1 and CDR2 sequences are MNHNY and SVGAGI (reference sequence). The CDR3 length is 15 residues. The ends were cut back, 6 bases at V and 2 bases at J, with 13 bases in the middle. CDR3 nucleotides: TGTGCCAGCAGGGACCCGACGGTTAACACCGGGGAGCTGTTTTTT. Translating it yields CASRDPTVNTGELFF.

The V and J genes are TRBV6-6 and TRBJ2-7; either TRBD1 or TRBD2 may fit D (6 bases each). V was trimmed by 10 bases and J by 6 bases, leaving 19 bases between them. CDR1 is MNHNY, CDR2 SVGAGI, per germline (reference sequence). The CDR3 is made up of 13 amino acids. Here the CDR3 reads CATINGGFSEQYF. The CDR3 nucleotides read TGTGCCACTATCAACGGGGGCTTTAGCGAGCAGTACTTC.

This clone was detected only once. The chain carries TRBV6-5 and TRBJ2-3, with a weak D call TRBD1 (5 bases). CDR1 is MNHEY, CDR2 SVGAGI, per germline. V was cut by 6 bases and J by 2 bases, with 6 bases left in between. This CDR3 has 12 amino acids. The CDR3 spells CASRGDTDTQYF. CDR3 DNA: TGTGCCAGCAGAGGGGACACAGATACGCAGTATTTT.

This CDR3 reads CASSRQGGTTGELFF. CDR3 DNA: TGTGCCAGTAGTCGACAGGGGGGAACAACCGGGGAGCTGTTTTTT. The chain links TRBV19 to TRBJ2-2, with 9 bases lining up with TRBD1. This CDR3 comprises 15 residues. V dropped 5 bases and J dropped 5; count of bases not matched to a gene: 6. Germline values: CDR1 LNHDA, CDR2 SQIVND (reference sequence).

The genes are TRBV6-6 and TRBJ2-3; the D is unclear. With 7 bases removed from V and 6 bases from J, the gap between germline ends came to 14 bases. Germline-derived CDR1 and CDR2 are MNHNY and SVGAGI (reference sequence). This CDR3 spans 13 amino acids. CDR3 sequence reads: CASTAPPADTQYF. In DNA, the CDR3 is TGTGCCAGCACCGCACCCCCCGCGGATACGCAGTATTTT.

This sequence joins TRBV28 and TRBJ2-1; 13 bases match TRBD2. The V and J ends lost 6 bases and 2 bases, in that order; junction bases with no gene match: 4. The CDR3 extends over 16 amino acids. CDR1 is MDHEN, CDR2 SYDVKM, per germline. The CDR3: CASRLTSGGPYNEQFF. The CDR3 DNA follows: TGTGCCAGCAGGTTGACTAGCGGGGGGCCCTACAATGAGCAGTTCTTC.

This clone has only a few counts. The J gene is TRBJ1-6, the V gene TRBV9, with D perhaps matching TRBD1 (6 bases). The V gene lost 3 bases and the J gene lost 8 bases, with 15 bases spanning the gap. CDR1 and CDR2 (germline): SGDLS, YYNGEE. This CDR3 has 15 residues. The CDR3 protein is CASSATGMGYSPLHF. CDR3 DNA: TGTGCCAGCAGCGCCACAGGGATGGGATATTCACCCCTCCACTTT.

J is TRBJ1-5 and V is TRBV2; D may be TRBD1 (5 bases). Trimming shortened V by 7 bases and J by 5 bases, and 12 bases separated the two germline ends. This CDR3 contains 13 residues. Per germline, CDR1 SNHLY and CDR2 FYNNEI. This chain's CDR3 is CASTAGGDQPQHF. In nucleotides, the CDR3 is TGTGCCAGCACGGCGGGGGGGGATCAGCCCCAGCATTTT.

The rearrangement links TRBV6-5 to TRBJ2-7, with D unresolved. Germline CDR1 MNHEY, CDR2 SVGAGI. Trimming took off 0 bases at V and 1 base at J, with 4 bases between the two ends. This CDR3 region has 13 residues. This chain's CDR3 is CASSYSGSYEQYF. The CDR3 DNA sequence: TGTGCCAGCAGTTACTCGGGATCCTACGAGCAGTACTTC.

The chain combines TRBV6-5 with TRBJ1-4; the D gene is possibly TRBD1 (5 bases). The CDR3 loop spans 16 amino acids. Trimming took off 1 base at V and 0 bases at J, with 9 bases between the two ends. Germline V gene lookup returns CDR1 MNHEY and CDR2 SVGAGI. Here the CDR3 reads CASSYFREATNEKLFF. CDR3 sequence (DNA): TGTGCCAGCAGTTACTTCAGGGAAGCAACTAATGAAAAACTGTTTTTT.

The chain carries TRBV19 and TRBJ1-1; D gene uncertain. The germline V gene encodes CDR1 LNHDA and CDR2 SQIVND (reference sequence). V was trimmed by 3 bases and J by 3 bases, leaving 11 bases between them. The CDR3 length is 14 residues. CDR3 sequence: CASSIRRRDTEAFF. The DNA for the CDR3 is TGTGCCAGTAGTATTCGGAGACGGGACACTGAAGCTTTCTTT.